The 2 T cell receptor beta chains listed next were all sequenced from one sample in a study of blood T cells in healthy people across ages. A second PCR of 7 to 11 cycles used a sample-barcoded 5' primer and a J-beta primer mix. A single record per CDR3 protein comes from TCRdb applying MiXCR to the 5' RACE reads. This sample carries about 1.5 million distinct CDR3 sequences, around two fifths of them seen once, and the ten largest clones take 6.5% to 10%. The sample taken for sequencing was blood. These TCRs come from a woman between 18 and 30 years old in good health.

This clonotype was seen only a few times. This rearrangement joins TRBV12-3 or TRBV12-4 to TRBJ2-7; D tentatively fits TRBD1 or TRBD2 (7 bases each). This CDR3 comprises 13 residues. V lost 4 bases, J lost 5 bases, and 12 bases lay in between. CDR3 loop: CASSSGGGNEQYF. The CDR3 DNA is TGTGCCAGCAGTTCAGGGGGAGGGAACGAGCAGTACTTC.

The rearrangement joins TRBV15 to TRBJ2-4; D is perhaps TRBD1 (6 bases). V shed 5 bases and J shed 13 bases, with 21 bases lying between them. Germline V lookup: CDR1 LNHNV, CDR2 YYDKDF (reference sequence). The CDR3 is 14 amino acids. The chain's CDR3 is CATSPRQGFWEQYF. CDR3 DNA sequence: TGTGCCACCAGCCCACGCCAGGGGTTTTGGGAGCAGTACTTC.